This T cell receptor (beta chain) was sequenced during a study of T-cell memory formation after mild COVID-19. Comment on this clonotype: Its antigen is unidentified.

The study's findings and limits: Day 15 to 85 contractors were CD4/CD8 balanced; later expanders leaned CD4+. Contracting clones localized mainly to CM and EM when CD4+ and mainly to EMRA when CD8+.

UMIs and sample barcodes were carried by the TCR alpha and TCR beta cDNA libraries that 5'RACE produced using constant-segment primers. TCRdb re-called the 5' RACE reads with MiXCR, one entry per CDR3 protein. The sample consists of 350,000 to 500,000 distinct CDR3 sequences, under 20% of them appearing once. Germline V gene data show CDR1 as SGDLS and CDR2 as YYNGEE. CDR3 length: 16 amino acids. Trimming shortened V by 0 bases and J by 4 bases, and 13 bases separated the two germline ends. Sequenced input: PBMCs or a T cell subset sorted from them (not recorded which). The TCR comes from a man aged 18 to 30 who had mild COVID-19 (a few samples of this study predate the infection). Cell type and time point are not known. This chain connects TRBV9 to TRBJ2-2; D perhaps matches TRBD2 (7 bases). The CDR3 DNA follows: TGTGCCAGCAGCGTAGATTCGGGGGGCGGCACCGGGGAGCTGTTTTTT. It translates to CASSVDSGGGTGELFF.